This T cell receptor (beta chain) was observed in a study of T cell repertoires in cytomegalovirus infection. Study summary: Evidence of both CMV infection and a matching HLA type came from public TCR beta signatures.

Study conclusions and caveats: There were carriers of CMV plus the relevant HLA, and cumulative public TCR beta family frequency identified them. What dominated the ex vivo response were HLA-C-restricted CMV-specific TCR beta clonotypes.

Trimming left V 4 bases short and J 4 bases short, with 14 bases between. CDR3 length equals 14 residues. The germline V gene has CDR1 SNHLY and CDR2 FYNNEI. TCRdb re-called the reads through MiXCR, storing one row per CDR3 protein. The sample includes around 530,000 distinct CDR3 sequences, roughly 29% of them seen just once. With regard to this clonotype: Its antigen remains unknown.

The TCR comes from a human donor in good health (CMV status not recorded). Some clones in this sample may be carry-over from other donors' samples. The sample taken for sequencing was PBMCs. The chain joins TRBV2 to TRBJ2-7; the D is unclear. The CDR3: CASSADAAAYEQYF. The CDR3 DNA follows: TGTGCCAGCAGTGCGGACGCAGCCGCGTACGAGCAGTACTTC.